This T cell receptor (beta chain) was obtained from a study of breast tumors, draining lymph nodes, adjacent tissues. Axillary draining lymph nodes of breast cancer patients supplied the node samples. TCRdb redid the calling of the multiplex PCR reads with MiXCR, one entry per CDR3 protein. The repertoire holds roughly 130,000 distinct CDR3 sequences, with 15% to 20% as singletons. At least ten counts were recorded for this clonotype. No antigen is known for it. Study results and caveats: Data only fit, rather than demonstrated, lymph node origin of most tumor T cells. Luminal-like breast cancer showed significantly higher tumor–nontumor repertoire similarity than basal-like.

Sample: axillary lymph node tissue. This clonotype was obtained from a female donor with breast cancer. Some clones in this sample may be carry-over from other donors' samples.

The CDR3 is CASSDLSSYNSPLHF. CDR3 nucleotides: TGTGCCAGCAGCGATCTGAGCTCCTATAATTCACCCCTCCACTTT. The chain links TRBV6-1 to TRBJ1-6; D ambiguous. Germline V gene sequence: CDR1 MNHNS, CDR2 SASEGT. The CDR3 is 15 amino acids. V was pared by 6 bases and J by 0 bases, with 9 bases between.